What follows is one T cell receptor beta chain and its context. The data were obtained in a study of OX40 agonist ivuxolimab in advanced cancers. Blood sampling took place at baseline, cycle 4 day 1, and cycle 7 day 1. The assay was immunoSEQ multiplex PCR, and TCRdb's table has in-frame clones only and misses some. This sample has 50,000 or so clones, with 85% to 95% found just once. V was cut by 4 bases and J by 2 bases, with 29 bases left in between. The CDR3 has 20 residues. CDR1 SGHVS and CDR2 FQNEAQ come from the germline V gene. This receptor was identified in an adult with an advanced solid tumor such as melanoma, head and neck, liver or kidney cancer. This sample comprised CD4+ or CD8+ T cells sorted from blood, obtained in a trial of the OX40 agonist ivuxolimab. This chain uses TRBV7-8 with TRBJ2-5; TRBD2 is a possible D gene (5 bases). The CDR3 DNA reads TGTGCCAGCAGCTACAACCCGCGGGTTCTATTATTGGAGCTACAAGAGACCCAGTACTTC. This sequence encodes CASSYNPRVLLLELQETQYF. Full variable domain (remainder filled in from reference TRBV7-8 and TRBJ2-5): GAGVSQSPRYKVAKRGQDVALRCDPISGHVSLFWYQQALGQGPEFLTYFQNEAQLDKSGLPSDRFFAERPEGSVSTLKIQRTQQEDSAVYLCASSYNPRVLLLELQETQYFGPGTRLLVL.